This TCR beta chain derives from a study of cytomegalovirus exposure and HLA in healthy donors. Whole-study results and caveats: Later work found most CMV-associated TCR beta chains apparently HLA-restricted. TRBV6-2, TRBV6-3 and some other V segments were excluded as indistinguishable. Sequencing depth across donors, presence/absence analyses assumed, was roughly uniform.

Points on this clone: Its antigen is as yet unknown.

Germline values: CDR1 MDHEN, CDR2 SYDVKM. V lost 3 bases to trimming and J lost 7 bases, with 15 bases between them. CDR3 length equals 15 residues. A multiplex PCR was run with 60 Vbeta primers and 13 Jbeta primers. Original analysis: Unique TCR beta chains totaled roughly 81 million in a later count, with around 11 million of them shared. Profiled with immunoSEQ multiplex PCR; TCRdb holds only in-frame clones, not every one. That table supplies the V and J calls and clone size; D and trimming were determined from the DNA. The data show tens of thousands of clones, around 80% seen once. Sequences were obtained from PBMCs. The chain couples TRBV28 to TRBJ2-2; TRBD1 is a possible D gene (6 bases). The TCR sequence derives from a male donor in good health and CMV-seropositive. The CDR3 DNA sequence: TGTGCCAGCAGTTTCAGGGGCCGAAAGAGCGGGGAGCTGTTTTTT. It encodes CASSFRGRKSGELFF.